The 12 T cell receptor beta chains given below trace back to one sample, sequenced in a study of T cell responses to AZD1222 COVID-19 vaccine. Clones were read by immunoSEQ multiplex PCR, and TCRdb kept only the in-frame ones, dropping some. The data contain about 140,000 clones, about 90% of them singletons. Sequencing used peripheral blood, obtained 28 days after the second AZD1222 dose. The receptors come from an adult who received the AZD1222 COVID-19 vaccine.

The chain combines TRBV30 with TRBJ1-2; no clear D gene. This CDR3 is 13 amino acids long. Trimming pared 2 bases from V and 5 bases from J, leaving 12 bases between. CDR1 is GTSNPN, CDR2 SVGIG, per germline (reference sequence). CDR3 loop: CAWSPGVHYGYTF. For the CDR3, the DNA is TGTGCCTGGAGTCCTGGAGTGCATTATGGCTACACCTTC.

The V and J genes are TRBV7-9 and TRBJ1-6, with D perhaps matching TRBD1 (5 bases). CDR3 length: 15 residues. The ends were cut back, 1 base at V and 7 bases at J, with 11 bases in the middle. CDR1 and CDR2 from the germline V gene are SEHNR and FQNEAQ (reference sequence). The CDR3 here is CASSLVRGKNSPLHF. The CDR3 bases are TGTGCCAGCAGCTTAGTTCGGGGGAAGAATTCACCCCTCCACTTT.

The rearrangement uses TRBV4-1 and TRBJ1-3; 8 bases fit TRBD1. CDR3 length: 15 residues. Trimming at V came to 4 bases and at J to 5 bases, leaving 7 bases not matched to a gene. Germline CDR1 and CDR2: MGHRA and YSYEKL. CDR3 sequence: CASSPSGQGRNTIYF. The DNA of the CDR3 is TGCGCCAGCAGCCCTTCCGGACAGGGAAGAAACACCATATATTTT.

The chain has TRBV5-1 and TRBJ1-6, with D possibly being TRBD1 (5 bases). Trimming cost V 0 bases and J 9 bases, with 13 bases left between them. Germline V CDR1 and CDR2: SGHRS, YFSETQ. The length of the CDR3 is 15 residues. The CDR3 sequence: CASSLDLVRGSPLHF. The CDR3 bases are TGCGCCAGCAGCTTGGATTTGGTTAGGGGTTCACCCCTCCACTTT. Full variable domain (rest looked up from reference TRBV5-1 and TRBJ1-6): KAGVTQTPRYLIKTRGQQVTLSCSPISGHRSVSWYQQTPGQGLQFLFEYFSETQRNKGNFPGRFSGRQFSNSRSEMNVSTLELGDSALYLCASSLDLVRGSPLHFGNGTRLTVT.

The CDR3 sequence is CATSRDYPIRKNSGNTIYF. CDR3 coding DNA: TGTGCCACCAGCAGAGATTACCCGATACGCAAAAACTCTGGAAACACCATATATTTT. The gene calls are TRBV15 and TRBJ1-3, with D hard to call. The V end was cut by 0 bases, the J end by 0 bases, with 18 bases between. The CDR3 covers 19 residues. Germline CDR1 and CDR2: LNHNV and YYDKDF (reference sequence). Drawing the rest from reference TRBV15 and TRBJ1-3, the complete variable domain is DAMVIQNPRYQVTQFGKPVTLSCSQTLNHNVMYWYQQKSSQAPKLLFHYYDKDFNNEADTPDNFQSRRPNTSFCFLDIRSPGLGDTAMYLCATSRDYPIRKNSGNTIYFGEGSWLTVV.

This rearrangement joins TRBV4-3 to TRBJ1-6; a weak D match, TRBD1 (6 bases). V was shortened by 1 base and J by 5 bases, with 12 bases between the two germline ends. CDR1 is LGHNA, CDR2 YSLEER, per germline. The CDR3 loop spans 16 amino acids. CDR3 nucleotides: TGCGCCAGCAGCCAAGTTTGGGGGGCAGATAATTCACCCCTCCACTTT. It encodes CASSQVWGADNSPLHF.

This chain joins TRBV7-9 and TRBJ2-5; 8 bases align to TRBD2. CDR1 SEHNR and CDR2 FQNEAQ come from the germline V gene (reference sequence). V was clipped by 1 base and J by 4 bases; unmatched bases: 5. This CDR3 is 15 amino acids long. CDR3 in amino acids: CASSLGGTSGETQYF. The CDR3 DNA is TGTGCCAGCAGCTTAGGAGGGACTAGTGGAGAGACCCAGTACTTC.

This chain uses TRBV7-9 with TRBJ1-2; D is perhaps TRBD1 (5 bases). This CDR3 is 14 amino acids long. Germline lookup yields CDR1 SEHNR and CDR2 FQNEAQ (reference sequence). V lost 5 bases and J 6 bases, leaving 16 bases between the germline ends. DNA for the CDR3: TGTGCCAGCAGCCCCCAAGGGCAGGGTAATGGCTACACCTTC. This sequence encodes CASSPQGQGNGYTF.

The chain recombines TRBV18 with TRBJ1-6; D unclear. CDR3 length: 15 amino acids. Germline values: CDR1 KGHSH, CDR2 LQKENI. Trimming left V 3 bases short and J 0 bases short, with 6 bases between. The DNA of the CDR3 is TGTGCCAGCTCACCCGGAAGCTCCTATAATTCACCCCTCCACTTT. Its protein is CASSPGSSYNSPLHF. Filled out from reference TRBV18 and TRBJ1-6, the complete variable domain reads NAGVMQNPRHLVRRRGQEARLRCSPMKGHSHVYWYRQLPEEGLKFMVYLQKENIIDESGMPKERFSAEFPKEGPSILRIQQVVRGDSAAYFCASSPGSSYNSPLHFGNGTRLTVT.

The V and J genes are TRBV7-9 and TRBJ1-4; tentative D call: TRBD1 (6 bases). The CDR3 covers 14 residues. The germline CDR1 and CDR2 sequences are SEHNR and FQNEAQ (reference sequence). The V gene lost 1 base and the J gene lost 6 bases, with 9 bases spanning the gap. The CDR3 reads CASSLGAGDEKLFF. The CDR3 coding sequence is TGTGCCAGCAGCTTAGGTGCAGGGGATGAAAAACTGTTTTTT.

The gene calls are TRBV12-3 or TRBV12-4 and TRBJ2-1; D unresolved. The CDR3 is 13 amino acids. V lost 0 bases to trimming and J lost 7 bases, with 7 bases between them. CDR3 protein: CASSLANPNEQFF. As DNA, the CDR3 is TGTGCCAGCAGTTTAGCCAACCCTAATGAGCAGTTCTTC.

The genes are TRBV7-3 and TRBJ1-1; unclear D gene. V was trimmed by 6 bases and J by 9 bases, leaving 23 bases between them. In germline, CDR1 is SGHTA, CDR2 FQGTGA. This CDR3 contains 15 residues. For the CDR3, the DNA is TGTGCCAGCAGATTAGGGCCAGCCCCAGAGAGTCAAGCTTTCTTT. Its translation: CASRLGPAPESQAFF.